Sequencing of this T cell receptor (beta chain) was carried out in a study of cytomegalovirus exposure and HLA in healthy donors. Study-wide findings and caveats: When a later analysis compared HLA-associated TCR beta chains with equally common others, the HLA-associated chains turned out to be more clonally expanded and to have lower generation probabilities.

PCR used 60 Vbeta primers and 13 Jbeta primers. TCRdb keeps only in-frame clones here, not all; method: immunoSEQ multiplex PCR. The sample table includes tens of thousands of clones. With regard to this clone: The antigen is not known.

This receptor was identified in a man younger than 40 in good health and CMV-seronegative. The sample consisted of PBMCs.

Written as DNA, the CDR3 is TGTGCCAGCAGCCCGCCAGGACTAGCGGGAGGAGAGACCCAGTACTTC. Translation: CASSPPGLAGGETQYF. The genes are TRBV14 and TRBJ2-5, with TRBD2 matching 14 bases. This CDR3 comprises 16 residues. Germline CDR1 is SGHDN and CDR2 is FVKESK. V lost 4 bases, J lost 4 bases, and 5 bases stayed unmatched. Full variable domain (outside the CDR3, taken from reference TRBV14 and TRBJ2-5): EAGVTQFPSHSVIEKGQTVTLRCDPISGHDNLYWYRRVMGKEIKFLLHFVKESKQDESGMPNNRFLAERTGGTYSTLKVQPAELEDSGVYFCASSPPGLAGGETQYFGPGTRLLVL.